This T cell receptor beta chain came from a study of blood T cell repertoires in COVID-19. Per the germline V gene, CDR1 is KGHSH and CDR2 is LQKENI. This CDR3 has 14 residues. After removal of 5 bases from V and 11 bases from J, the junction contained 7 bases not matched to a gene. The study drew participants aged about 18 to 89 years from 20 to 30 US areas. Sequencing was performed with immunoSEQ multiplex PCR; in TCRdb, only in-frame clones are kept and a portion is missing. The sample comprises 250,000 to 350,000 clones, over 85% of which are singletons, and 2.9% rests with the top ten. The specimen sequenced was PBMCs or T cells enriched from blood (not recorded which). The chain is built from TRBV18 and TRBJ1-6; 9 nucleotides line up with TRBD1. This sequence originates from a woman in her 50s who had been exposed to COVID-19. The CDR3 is CASSSGQGWAPLHF. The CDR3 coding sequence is TGTGCCAGCTCATCTGGACAGGGGTGGGCACCCCTCCACTTT.